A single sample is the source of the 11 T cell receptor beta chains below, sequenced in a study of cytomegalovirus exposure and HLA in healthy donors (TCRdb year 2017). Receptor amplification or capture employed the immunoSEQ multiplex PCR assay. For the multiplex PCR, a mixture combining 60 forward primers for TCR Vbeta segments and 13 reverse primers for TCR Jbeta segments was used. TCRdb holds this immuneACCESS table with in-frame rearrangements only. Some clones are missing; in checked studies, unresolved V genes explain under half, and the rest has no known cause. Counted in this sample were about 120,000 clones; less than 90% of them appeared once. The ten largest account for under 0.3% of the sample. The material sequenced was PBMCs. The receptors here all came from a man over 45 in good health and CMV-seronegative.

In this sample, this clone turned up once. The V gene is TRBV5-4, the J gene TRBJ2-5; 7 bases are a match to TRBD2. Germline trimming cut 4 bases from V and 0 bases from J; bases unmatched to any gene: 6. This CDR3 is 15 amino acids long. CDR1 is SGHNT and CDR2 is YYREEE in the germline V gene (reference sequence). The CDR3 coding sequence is TGTGCCAGCAGCCCAGGTGGGGGGGACCAAGAGACCCAGTACTTC. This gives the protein CASSPGGGDQETQYF.

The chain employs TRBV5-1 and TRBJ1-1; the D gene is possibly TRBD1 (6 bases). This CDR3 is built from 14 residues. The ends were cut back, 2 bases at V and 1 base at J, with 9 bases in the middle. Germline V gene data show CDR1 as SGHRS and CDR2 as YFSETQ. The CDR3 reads CASSLKGENTEAFF. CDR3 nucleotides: TGCGCCAGCAGCTTAAAGGGGGAGAACACTGAAGCTTTCTTT. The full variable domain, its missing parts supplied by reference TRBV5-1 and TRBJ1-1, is KAGVTQTPRYLIKTRGQQVTLSCSPISGHRSVSWYQQTPGQGLQFLFEYFSETQRNKGNFPGRFSGRQFSNSRSEMNVSTLELGDSALYLCASSLKGENTEAFFGQGTRLTVV.

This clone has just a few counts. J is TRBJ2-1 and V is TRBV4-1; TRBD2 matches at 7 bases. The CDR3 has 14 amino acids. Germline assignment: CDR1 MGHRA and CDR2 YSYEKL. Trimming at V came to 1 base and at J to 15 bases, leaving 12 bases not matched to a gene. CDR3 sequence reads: CASSQVGSGPSWFF. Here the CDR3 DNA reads TGCGCCAGCAGCCAAGTAGGTAGCGGGCCGTCATGGTTCTTC.

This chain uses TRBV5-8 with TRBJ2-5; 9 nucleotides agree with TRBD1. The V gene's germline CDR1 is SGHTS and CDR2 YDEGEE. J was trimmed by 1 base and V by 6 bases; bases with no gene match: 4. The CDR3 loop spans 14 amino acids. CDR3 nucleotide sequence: TGTGCCAGCAACGACAGGGGGTTCCAAGAGACCCAGTACTTC. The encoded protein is CASNDRGFQETQYF.

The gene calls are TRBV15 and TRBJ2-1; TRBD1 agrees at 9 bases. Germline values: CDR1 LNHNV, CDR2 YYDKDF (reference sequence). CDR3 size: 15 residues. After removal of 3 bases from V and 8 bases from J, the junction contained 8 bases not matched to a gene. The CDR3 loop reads CATSSPGTGSDEQFF. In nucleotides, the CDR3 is TGTGCCACCAGCAGTCCCGGGACAGGGTCCGATGAGCAGTTCTTC.

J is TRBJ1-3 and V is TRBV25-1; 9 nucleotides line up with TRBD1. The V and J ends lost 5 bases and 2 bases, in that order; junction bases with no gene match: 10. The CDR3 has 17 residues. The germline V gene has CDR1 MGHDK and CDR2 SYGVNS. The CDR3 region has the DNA TGTGCCAGCAGTACAATCACGGGACAGGGAGCTGGAAACACCATATATTTT. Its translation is CASSTITGQGAGNTIYF.

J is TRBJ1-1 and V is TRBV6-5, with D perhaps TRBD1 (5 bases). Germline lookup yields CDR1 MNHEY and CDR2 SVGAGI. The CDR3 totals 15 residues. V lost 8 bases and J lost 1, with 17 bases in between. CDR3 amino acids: CASSRSAGQNTEAFF. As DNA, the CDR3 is TGTGCCAGCTCACGGTCGGCAGGGCAGAACACTGAAGCTTTCTTT.

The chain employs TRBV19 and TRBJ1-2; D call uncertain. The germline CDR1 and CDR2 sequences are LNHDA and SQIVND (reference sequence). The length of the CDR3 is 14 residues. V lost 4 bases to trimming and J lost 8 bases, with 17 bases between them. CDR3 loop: CASSNTVGPMGYTF. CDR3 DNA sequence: TGTGCCAGTAGTAATACTGTGGGCCCAATGGGCTACACCTTC.

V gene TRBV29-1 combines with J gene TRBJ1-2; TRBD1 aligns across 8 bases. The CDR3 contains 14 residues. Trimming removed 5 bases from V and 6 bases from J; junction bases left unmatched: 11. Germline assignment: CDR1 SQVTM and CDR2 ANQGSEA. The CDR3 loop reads CSVPPQGRGHGYTF. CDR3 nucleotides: TGCAGCGTTCCCCCCCAAGGCAGGGGGCATGGCTACACCTTC.

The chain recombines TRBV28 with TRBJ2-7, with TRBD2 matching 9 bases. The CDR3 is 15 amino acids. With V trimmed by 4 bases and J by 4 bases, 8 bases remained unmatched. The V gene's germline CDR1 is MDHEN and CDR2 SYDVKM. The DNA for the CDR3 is TGTGCCAGCAGTTCCCAGACTAGCGGTCCGTACGAGCAGTACTTC. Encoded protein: CASSSQTSGPYEQYF.

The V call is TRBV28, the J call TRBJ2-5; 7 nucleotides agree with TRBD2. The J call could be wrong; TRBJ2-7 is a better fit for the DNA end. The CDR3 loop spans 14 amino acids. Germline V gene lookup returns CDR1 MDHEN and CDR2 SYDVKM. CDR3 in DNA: TGTGCCACCACATATTGGCGGGAGCCCTACGAGCAGTACTTC. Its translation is CATTYWREPYEQYF.